Listed below are T cell receptor beta chains from one sample, sequenced in a study of cytomegalovirus exposure and HLA in healthy donors. The assay was immunoSEQ multiplex PCR, and TCRdb's table has in-frame clones only and misses some. The table has about 160,000 clones, approximately 80% seen once. The sample was PBMCs. The receptors come from a man aged 25-40 years in good health and CMV-seronegative. The CDR3 runs from the conserved cysteine through the conserved F or W. Each record gives: D gene, clone size, V gene, J gene, CDR3 DNA, CDR3 protein. The D gene is left open where the match is weak. For some rows the clone size is stated as once, few or many, or as a class when expanded; others skip it.

.	.	TRBV7-2	TRBJ2-1	TGTGCCAGCAGCCAGAGGCAGGAACGGACTTTTGAGCAGTTCTTC	CASSQRQERTFEQFF
.	few	TRBV28	TRBJ2-7	TGTGTCACATTGTTGGTTACAGGGATTACCTACGAGCAGTACTTC	CVTLLVTGITYEQYF
.	once	TRBV18	TRBJ2-7	TGTGCCAGCTCTCCCAACCCGGACAGCTACGAGCAGTACTTC	CASSPNPDSYEQYF
TRBD2	.	TRBV5-6	TRBJ2-7	TGTGCCAGCAGCTTGTTAACGGGAGGGCGGTACGAGCAGTACTTC	CASSLLTGGRYEQYF
TRBD1	once	TRBV28	TRBJ1-5	TGTGCCAGCAGTGCATCAATGACAGGGTATAGCAATCAGCCCCAGCATTTT	CASSASMTGYSNQPQHF
.	.	TRBV6-1	TRBJ2-7	TGTGCCAGCAGTCCTGAGGCGGCCCCCGGCCACGAGCAGTACTTC	CASSPEAAPGHEQYF
.	.	TRBV30	TRBJ1-2	TGTGCCTGGAGCGCTACTCAAAGGCGGGGGGTCACCTTC	CAWSATQRRGVTF
TRBD1	.	TRBV5-1	TRBJ1-2	TGCGCCAGCAGCTTTTACGACAGGGGGGGTAACTATGGCTACACCTTC	CASSFYDRGGNYGYTF
.	.	TRBV5-6	TRBJ2-1	TGTGCCAGCAGCTCGTACAATGAGCAGTTCTTC	CASSSYNEQFF
TRBD2	.	TRBV6-6	TRBJ2-7	TGTGCCAGCAGTCCCTCAAGCGGGAGGGCCTACGAGCAGTACTTC	CASSPSSGRAYEQYF
.	.	TRBV4-3	TRBJ2-3	TGCGCCAGCAGCCAAGATCTTAATCTTCGGGATACGCAGTATTTT	CASSQDLNLRDTQYF
.	.	TRBV4-3	TRBJ2-3	TGCGCCAGCAGCCAAGAAGACGGGGGGCCGGGAGATACGCAGTATTTT	CASSQEDGGPGDTQYF
TRBD1	.	TRBV20-1	TRBJ2-7	TGCAGTACAGGGGCCCCCACCGAGCAGTACTTC	CSTGAPTEQYF
.	.	TRBV9	TRBJ1-1	TGTGCCAGCAGCGTAGGAACAGGGAACACTGAAGCTTTCTTT	CASSVGTGNTEAFF
.	.	TRBV7-3	TRBJ1-1	TGTGCCAGCAGCTTAGAGGGTCGGGGTGAAGCTTTCTTT	CASSLEGRGEAFF
.	.	TRBV6-6	TRBJ1-2	TGCGCCAGCAGTTACTCTGAGGGCTTCGGCTATGGCTACACCTTC	CASSYSEGFGYGYTF
TRBD1	few	TRBV6-1	TRBJ1-1	TGTGCCAGCAGTGACTGGACAGGACCAGATAACACTGAAGCTTTCTTT	CASSDWTGPDNTEAFF
.	.	TRBV5-4	TRBJ2-5	TGTGCCAGCAGCTTGTCGGTGGTGGAGACCCAGTACTTC	CASSLSVVETQYF
TRBD2	.	TRBV12-5	TRBJ2-1	TGTGCTAGTGTTTGGAGCGGGGGGCGGAGCGATGAGCAGTTCTTC	CASVWSGGRSDEQFF
TRBD1	.	TRBV6-5	TRBJ2-5	TGTGCCAGCAGTGTACAGGGGGCGGGAAAAGAGACCCAGTACTTC	CASSVQGAGKETQYF
TRBD1	.	TRBV7-9	TRBJ1-2	TGTGCCAGCAGCCGTACAGGGGGCCGGGGGGCCTATGGCTACACCTTC	CASSRTGGRGAYGYTF
TRBD2	.	TRBV19	TRBJ2-7	TGTGCCAGTAGTTCTAGCGGGAGGGAGGGATACGAGCAGTACTTC	CASSSSGREGYEQYF
.	.	TRBV28	TRBJ1-2	TGTGCCAGCAGTTTAAACGGATTTCTAGGCTATGGCTACACCTTC	CASSLNGFLGYGYTF
TRBD1	.	TRBV11-2	TRBJ2-7	TGTGCCAGCAGCCCCCACCCGGGACAGGGCGACGAGCAGTACTTC	CASSPHPGQGDEQYF
.	.	TRBV28	TRBJ2-5	TGTGCCAGCACCGTAGGAGGGGGCGGTAGCCGAGAGACCCAGTACTTC	CASTVGGGGSRETQYF